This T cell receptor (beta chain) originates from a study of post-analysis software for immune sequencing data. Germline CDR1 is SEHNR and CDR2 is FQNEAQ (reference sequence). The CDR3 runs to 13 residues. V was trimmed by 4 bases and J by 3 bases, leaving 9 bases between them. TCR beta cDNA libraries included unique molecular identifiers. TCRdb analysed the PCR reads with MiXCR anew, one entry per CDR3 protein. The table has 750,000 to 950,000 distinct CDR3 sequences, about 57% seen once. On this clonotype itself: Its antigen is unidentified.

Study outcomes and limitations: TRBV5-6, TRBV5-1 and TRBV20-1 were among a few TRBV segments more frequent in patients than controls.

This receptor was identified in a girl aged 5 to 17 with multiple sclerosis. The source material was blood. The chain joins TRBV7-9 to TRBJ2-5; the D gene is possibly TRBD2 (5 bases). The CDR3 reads CASSSIGEETQYF. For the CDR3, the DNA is TGTGCCAGCAGCTCCATCGGGGAAGAGACCCAGTACTTC.